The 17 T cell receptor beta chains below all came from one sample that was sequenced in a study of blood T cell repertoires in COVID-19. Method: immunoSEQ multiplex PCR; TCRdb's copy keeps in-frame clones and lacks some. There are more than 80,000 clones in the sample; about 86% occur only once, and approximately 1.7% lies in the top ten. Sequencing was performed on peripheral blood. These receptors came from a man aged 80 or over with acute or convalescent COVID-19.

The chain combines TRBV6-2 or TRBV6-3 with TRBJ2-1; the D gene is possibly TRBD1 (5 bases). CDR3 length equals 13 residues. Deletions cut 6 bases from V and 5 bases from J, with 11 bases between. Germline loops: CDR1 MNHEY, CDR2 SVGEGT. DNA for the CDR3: TGTGCCAGCAGCCCTGGACAAAACAATGAGCAGTTCTTC. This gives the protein CASSPGQNNEQFF.

The CDR3 DNA sequence: TGTGCCAGCAGTTCCCGACAGGGTCGGGAGACCCAGTACTTC. It specifies CASSSRQGRETQYF. V is TRBV27 and J is TRBJ2-5; 7 bases agree with TRBD1. There are 14 residues in the CDR3. From germline, CDR1 is MNHEY and CDR2 SMNVEV (reference sequence). The V gene end was trimmed by 4 bases and the J gene end by 5 bases; junction bases not matched to a gene: 7.

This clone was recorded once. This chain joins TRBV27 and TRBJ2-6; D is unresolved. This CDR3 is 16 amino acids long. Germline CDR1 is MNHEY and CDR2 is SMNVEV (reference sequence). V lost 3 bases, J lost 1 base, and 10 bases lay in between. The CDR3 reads CASSFFGVSGANVLTF. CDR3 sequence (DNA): TGTGCCAGCAGTTTCTTCGGTGTTTCTGGGGCCAACGTCCTGACTTTC.

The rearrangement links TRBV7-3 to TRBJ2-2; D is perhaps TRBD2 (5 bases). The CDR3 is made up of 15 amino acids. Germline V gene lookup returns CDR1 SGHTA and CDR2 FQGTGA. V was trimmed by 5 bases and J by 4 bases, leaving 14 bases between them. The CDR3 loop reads CASSPGVGSTGELFF. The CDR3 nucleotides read TGTGCCAGCAGCCCCGGGGTAGGAAGCACCGGGGAGCTGTTTTTT.

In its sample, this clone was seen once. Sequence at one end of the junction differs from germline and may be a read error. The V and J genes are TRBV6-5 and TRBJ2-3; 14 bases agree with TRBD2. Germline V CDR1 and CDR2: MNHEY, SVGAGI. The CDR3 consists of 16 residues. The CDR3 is CASRYSGLAGADTQYF. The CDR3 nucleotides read TGTGCCAGCAGGTACTCGGGACTAGCGGGAGCAGATACGCAGTATTTT.

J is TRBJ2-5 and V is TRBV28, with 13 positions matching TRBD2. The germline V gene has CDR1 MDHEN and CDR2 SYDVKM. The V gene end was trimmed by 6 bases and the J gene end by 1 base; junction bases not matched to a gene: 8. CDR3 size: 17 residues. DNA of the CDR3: TGTGCCAGCAGGTATTCGGGGACTAGCGGGACCCAAGAGACCCAGTACTTC. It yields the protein CASRYSGTSGTQETQYF. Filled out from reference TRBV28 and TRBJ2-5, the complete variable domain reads DVKVTQSSRYLVKRTGEKVFLECVQDMDHENMFWYRQDPGLGLRLIYFSYDVKMKEKGDIPEGYSVSREKKERFSLILESASTNQTSMYLCASRYSGTSGTQETQYFGPGTRLLVL.

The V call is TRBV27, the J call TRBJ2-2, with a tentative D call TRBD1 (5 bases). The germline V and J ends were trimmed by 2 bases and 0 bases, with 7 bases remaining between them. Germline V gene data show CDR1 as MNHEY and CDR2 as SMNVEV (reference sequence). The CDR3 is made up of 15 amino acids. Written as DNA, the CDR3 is TGTGCCAGCAGTTTAAGGGGTCCGAACACCGGGGAGCTGTTTTTT. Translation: CASSLRGPNTGELFF.

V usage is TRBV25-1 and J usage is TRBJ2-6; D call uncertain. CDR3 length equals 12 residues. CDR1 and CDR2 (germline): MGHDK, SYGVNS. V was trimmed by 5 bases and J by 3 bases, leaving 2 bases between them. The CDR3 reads CASSYGANVLTF. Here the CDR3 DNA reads TGTGCCAGCAGTTATGGGGCCAACGTCCTGACTTTC.

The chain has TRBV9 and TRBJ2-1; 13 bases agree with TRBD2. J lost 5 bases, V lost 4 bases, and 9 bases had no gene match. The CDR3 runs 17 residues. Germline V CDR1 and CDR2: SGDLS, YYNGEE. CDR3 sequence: CASSLGLAGVLNNEQFF. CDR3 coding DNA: TGTGCCAGCAGCCTAGGACTAGCGGGAGTTCTAAACAATGAGCAGTTCTTC. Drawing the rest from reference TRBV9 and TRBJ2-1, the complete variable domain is DSGVTQTPKHLITATGQRVTLRCSPRSGDLSVYWYQQSLDQGLQFLIQYYNGEERAKGNILERFSAQQFPDLHSELNLSSLELGDSALYFCASSLGLAGVLNNEQFFGPGTRLTVL.

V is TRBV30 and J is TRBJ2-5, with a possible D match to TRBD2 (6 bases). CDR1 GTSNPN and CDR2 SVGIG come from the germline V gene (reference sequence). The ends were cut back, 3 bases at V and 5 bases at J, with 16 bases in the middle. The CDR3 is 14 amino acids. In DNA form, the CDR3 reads TGTGCCTGGAGCACACCCGGGACTTTTGAGACCCAGTACTTC. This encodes CAWSTPGTFETQYF.

The CDR3, as DNA: TGTGCCAGCAGACTCACTCAGGGTCCTGAAGCTTTCTTT. Residues: CASRLTQGPEAFF. The chain uses TRBV6-6 and TRBJ1-1, with a weak D call TRBD1 (5 bases). The CDR3 is 13 residues long. CDR1 and CDR2 from the germline V gene are MNHNY and SVGAGI (reference sequence). Trimming pared 6 bases from V and 6 bases from J, leaving 14 bases between.

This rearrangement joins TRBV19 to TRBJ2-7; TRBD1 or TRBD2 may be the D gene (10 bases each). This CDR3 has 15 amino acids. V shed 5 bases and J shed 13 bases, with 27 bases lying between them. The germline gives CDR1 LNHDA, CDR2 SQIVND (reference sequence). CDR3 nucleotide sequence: TGTGCCAGTAGTTCCGGGACAGGGGAAGGACTAGCGGCATACTTC. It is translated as CASSSGTGEGLAAYF.

The CDR3 nucleotides read TGTGCCAGCAGCTTAGGAGTCAATCGAGGGGGCTACACCTTC. Translation: CASSLGVNRGGYTF. The chain combines TRBV7-9 with TRBJ1-2; D unclear. The CDR3 totals 14 residues. V was clipped by 1 base and J by 8 bases, with 14 bases between them. Germline CDR1 is SEHNR and CDR2 is FQNEAQ (reference sequence).

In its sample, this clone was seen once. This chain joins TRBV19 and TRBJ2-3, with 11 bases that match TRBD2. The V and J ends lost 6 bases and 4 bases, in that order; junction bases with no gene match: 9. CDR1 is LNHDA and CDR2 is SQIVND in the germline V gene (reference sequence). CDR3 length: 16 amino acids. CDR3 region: CASRPDRLAGPDTQYF. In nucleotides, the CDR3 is TGTGCCAGTAGGCCCGATCGACTAGCGGGGCCAGATACGCAGTATTTT.

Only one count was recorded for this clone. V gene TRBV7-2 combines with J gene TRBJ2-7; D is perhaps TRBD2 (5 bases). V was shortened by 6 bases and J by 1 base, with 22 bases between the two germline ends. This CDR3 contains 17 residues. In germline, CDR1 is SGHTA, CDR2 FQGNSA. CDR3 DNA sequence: TGTGCCAGCAGTACCTTCTTCGAGAGGGCGGATTCCTACGAGCAGTACTTC. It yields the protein CASSTFFERADSYEQYF.

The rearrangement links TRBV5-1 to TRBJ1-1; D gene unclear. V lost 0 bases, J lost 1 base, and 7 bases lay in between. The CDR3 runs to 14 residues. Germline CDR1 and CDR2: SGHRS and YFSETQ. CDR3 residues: CASSLATGNTEAFF. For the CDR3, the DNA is TGCGCCAGCAGCTTGGCCACGGGGAACACTGAAGCTTTCTTT.

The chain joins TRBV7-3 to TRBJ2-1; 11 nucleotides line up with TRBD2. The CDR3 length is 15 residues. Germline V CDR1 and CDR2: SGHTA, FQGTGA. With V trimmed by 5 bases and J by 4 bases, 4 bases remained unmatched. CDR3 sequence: CASSDSGRDYNEQFF. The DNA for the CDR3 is TGTGCCAGCAGCGATAGCGGGAGGGATTACAATGAGCAGTTCTTC. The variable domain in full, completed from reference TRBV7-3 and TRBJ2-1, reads GAGVSQTPSNKVTEKGKYVELRCDPISGHTALYWYRQSLGQGPEFLIYFQGTGAADDSGLPNDRFFAVRPEGSVSTLKIQRTERGDSAVYLCASSDSGRDYNEQFFGPGTRLTVL.